The TCR beta chain described here comes from a study of T cell responses to AZD1222 COVID-19 vaccine. The germline V gene encodes CDR1 SNHLY and CDR2 FYNNEI. Trimming cost V 6 bases and J 2 bases, with 13 bases left between them. The CDR3 spans 14 residues. Only in-frame clones appear in the TCRdb table, and some are missing; sequencing was by immunoSEQ multiplex PCR. The repertoire holds 150,000 to 200,000 clones, with about 92% as singletons. Sequenced here: peripheral blood, sampled 28 days after the second AZD1222 dose. This chain uses TRBV2 with TRBJ1-1, with D hard to call. This receptor was identified in an adult who received the AZD1222 COVID-19 vaccine. CDR3 residues: CASSASRSNTEAFF. DNA of the CDR3: TGTGCCAGCAGCGCCTCCAGGTCAAACACTGAAGCTTTCTTT.